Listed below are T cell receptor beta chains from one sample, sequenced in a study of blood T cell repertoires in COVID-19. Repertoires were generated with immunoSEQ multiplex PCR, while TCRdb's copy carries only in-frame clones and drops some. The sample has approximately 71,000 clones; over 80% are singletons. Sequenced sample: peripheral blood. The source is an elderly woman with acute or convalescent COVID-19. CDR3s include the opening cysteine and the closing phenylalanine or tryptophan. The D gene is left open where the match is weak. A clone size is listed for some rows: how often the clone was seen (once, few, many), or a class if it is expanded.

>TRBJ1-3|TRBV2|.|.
TGTGCCAGCAGTGAAGTTGGCAGGGCGAGCTCTGGAAACACCATATATTTT
CASSEVGRASSGNTIYF
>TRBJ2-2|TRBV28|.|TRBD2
TGTGCCAGCAGCTACGCGGGAGCGAACACCGGGGAGCTGTTTTTT
CASSYAGANTGELFF
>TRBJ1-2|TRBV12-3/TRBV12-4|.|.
TGTGCCAGCAGTTTAGGAGGAAACGGCTACACCTTC
CASSLGGNGYTF
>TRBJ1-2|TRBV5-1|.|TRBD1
TGCGCCAGCAGCTTTGCGGGACAGGACATTTCGAACTATGGCTACACCTTC
CASSFAGQDISNYGYTF
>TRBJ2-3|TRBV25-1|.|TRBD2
TGTGCCAGCAGTGACACTAGCGGGGTAATAGGAGATACGCAGTATTTT
CASSDTSGVIGDTQYF
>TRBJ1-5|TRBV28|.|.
TGTGCCAGCACTAAAACCGGGAGTGAGTTTTTTCATCAGCCCCAGCATTTT
CASTKTGSEFFHQPQHF
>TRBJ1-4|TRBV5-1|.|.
TGCGCCAGCAGCCTAGACCTGTCTGATGAAAAACTGTTTTTT
CASSLDLSDEKLFF
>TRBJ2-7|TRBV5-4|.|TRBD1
TGTGCCAGCAGCCCCGACAGGGGCGAGCAGTACTTC
CASSPDRGEQYF
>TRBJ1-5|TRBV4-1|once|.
TGCGCCAGCAGCCAAGATCCCGGGATCCGGGGACAGCCCCAGCATTTT
CASSQDPGIRGQPQHF
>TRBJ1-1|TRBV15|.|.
TGTGCCACCAGCAGAGGATTCGGGTTGGACACTGAAGCTTTCTTT
CATSRGFGLDTEAFF
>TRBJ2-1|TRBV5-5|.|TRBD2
TGTGCCAGCAGCCCTCATCTAGCGGGAGGGTCCTACAATGAGCAGTTCTTC
CASSPHLAGGSYNEQFF
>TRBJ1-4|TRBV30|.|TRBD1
TGTGCCTGGAGTTCAGACAGGGGGGGAAAACTGTTTTTT
CAWSSDRGGKLFF
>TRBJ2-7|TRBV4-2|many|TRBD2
TGTGCCAGCAGCCCAACTAGCGTCTCCTACGAGCAGTACTTC
CASSPTSVSYEQYF
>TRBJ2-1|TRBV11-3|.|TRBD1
TGTGCCAGCAGCTTAAGGACAGGGACCCCAATGCAGTTCTTC
CASSLRTGTPMQFF
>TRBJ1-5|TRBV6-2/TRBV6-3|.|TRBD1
TGTGCCAGCAGTCAAAAGCCGGGACAGGGGTATCAGCCCCAGCATTTT
CASSQKPGQGYQPQHF
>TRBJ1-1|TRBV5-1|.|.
TGCGCCAGCAGCTCCTCTACAGGGATGAACACTGAAGCTTTCTTT
CASSSSTGMNTEAFF
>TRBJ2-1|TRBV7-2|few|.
TGTGCCAGCAGCTTAGTCCCAGGGCGGGGTGAGCAGTTCTTC
CASSLVPGRGEQFF
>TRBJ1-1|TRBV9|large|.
TGTGCCAGCAGCGTAGGGCGGGGTCAAGCTTTCTTT
CASSVGRGQAFF
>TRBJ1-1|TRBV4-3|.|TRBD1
TGCGCCAGCAGCCAGAGACAGGGTACAGCTTTCTTT
CASSQRQGTAFF
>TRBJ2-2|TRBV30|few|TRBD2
TGTGCCTGGAGTCGGGAGGGGATGGACACCGGGGAGCTGTTTTTT
CAWSREGMDTGELFF
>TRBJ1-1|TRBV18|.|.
TGTGCCAGCTCACCGGCGAGAGGGCACACTGAAGCTTTCTTT
CASSPARGHTEAFF
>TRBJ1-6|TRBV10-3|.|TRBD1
TGTGCCATCAGTGCCGGGACAGTTAATTCACCCCTCCACTTT
CAISAGTVNSPLHF
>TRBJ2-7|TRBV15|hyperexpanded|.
TGTGCCACCAGCAGAGAGTACTACGAGCAGTACTTC
CATSREYYEQYF
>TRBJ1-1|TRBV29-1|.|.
TGCAGCGTTCCCGTGAACACTGAAGCTTTCTTT
CSVPVNTEAFF
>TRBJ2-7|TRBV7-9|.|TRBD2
TGTGCCAGCAGCTCTAGCGGGAGGGCATTCGAGCAGTACTTC
CASSSSGRAFEQYF
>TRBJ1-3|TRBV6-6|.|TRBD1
TGTGCCAGCAGTCTTACAGGGGCGTGGGGAAACACCATATATTTT
CASSLTGAWGNTIYF
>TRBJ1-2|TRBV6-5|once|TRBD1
TGTGCCAGCAGGAGATCCGGGACAGGCTATGGCTACACCTTC
CASRRSGTGYGYTF
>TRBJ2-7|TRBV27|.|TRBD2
TGTGCTGCAGCACCCAGCGGGATAATCTACGAGCAGTACTTC
CAAAPSGIIYEQYF
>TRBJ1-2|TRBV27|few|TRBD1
TGTGCCAGCAGTTTATCAGGGACAGTACGCTTGTATGGCTACACCTTC
CASSLSGTVRLYGYTF
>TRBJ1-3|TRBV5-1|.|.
TGCGCCAGCAGCTTGGCCGGTGGAAACACCATATATTTT
CASSLAGGNTIYF
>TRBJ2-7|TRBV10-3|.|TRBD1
TGTGCCATCAGTGACCGGGACAGGTTCTCCTACGAGCAGTACTTC
CAISDRDRFSYEQYF
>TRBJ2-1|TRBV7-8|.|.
TGTGCCAGCAGCTTAAACACTGGGTACCGGGAGCAGCTCTTC
CASSLNTGYREQLF
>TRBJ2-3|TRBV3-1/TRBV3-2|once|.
TGTGCCAGCAGCCCGTTAACTAGCAGTACGCAGTATTTT
CASSPLTSSTQYF
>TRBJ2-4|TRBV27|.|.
TGTGCCAGCAGCGTCACAGTAGCCAAAAACATTCAGTACTTC
CASSVTVAKNIQYF
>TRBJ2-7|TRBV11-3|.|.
TGTGCCAGCAGCTTAAGGGAGACCTACGAGCAGTACTTC
CASSLRETYEQYF
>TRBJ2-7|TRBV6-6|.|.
TGTGCCAGCAGTTACGTCGGAGTAGCCTACGAGCAGTACTTC
CASSYVGVAYEQYF
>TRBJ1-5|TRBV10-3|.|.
TGTGCCATCAGTGAGTCATATAGCAATCAGCCCCAGCATTTT
CAISESYSNQPQHF
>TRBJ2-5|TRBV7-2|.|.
TGTGCCAGCAGCTCTATTGTTGCGGCGAGAGGAGAGACCCAGTACTTC
CASSSIVAARGETQYF
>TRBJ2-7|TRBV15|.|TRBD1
TGTGCCACCAGCAGGGGCCAGGGGGCGCAAAACGAGCAGTACTTC
CATSRGQGAQNEQYF
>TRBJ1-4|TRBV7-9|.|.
TGTGCCAGCAGCTTAGAAGCCGGGTTGCATGAAAAACTGTTTTTT
CASSLEAGLHEKLFF
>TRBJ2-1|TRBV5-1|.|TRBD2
TGCGCCAGCAGCGCGCTAGCGGAATCCTACAATGAGCAGTTCTTC
CASSALAESYNEQFF
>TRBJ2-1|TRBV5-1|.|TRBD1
TGCGCCAGCAGCCTGGGCGGGCAGGGGGCGTTTAATGAGCAGTTCTTC
CASSLGGQGAFNEQFF
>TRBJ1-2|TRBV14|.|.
TGTGCCAGCAGCCAAGACCGCGGCACGGCGGGTGGCTACACCTTC
CASSQDRGTAGGYTF
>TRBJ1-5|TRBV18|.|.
TGTGCCAGCTCACCTCAGGGATTCGTCCAGCCCCAGCATTTT
CASSPQGFVQPQHF
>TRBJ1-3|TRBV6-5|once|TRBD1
TGTGCCAGCACCCTAGGCAGGGGGCGGAACACCATATATTTT
CASTLGRGRNTIYF
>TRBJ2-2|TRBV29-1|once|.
TGCAGCGTTGGGAGTTTAGCCGGGGAGCTGTTTTTT
CSVGSLAGELFF
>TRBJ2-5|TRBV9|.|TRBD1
TGTGCCAGCAGCGTATCCCTTTCCGGGACAGGGGAGGAGACCCAGTACTTC
CASSVSLSGTGEETQYF